These 27 T cell receptor beta chains were all obtained from the same sample, sequenced in a study of blood T cell repertoires in COVID-19. Data came from immunoSEQ multiplex PCR; TCRdb stores just in-frame clones and leaves some out. The sample has hundreds of thousands of clones, more than 75% seen once; the top ten hold 2% to 2.5%. Sequences were obtained from PBMCs or T cells enriched from blood (not recorded which). All receptors derive from a woman aged 55-70 years in a cohort exposed to, infected with or recovered from COVID-19 (not recorded which).

The J gene is TRBJ2-1, the V gene TRBV24-1, with TRBD1 matching 8 bases. CDR3 length: 16 residues. J lost 12 bases, V lost 3 bases, and 15 bases had no gene match. Germline assignment: CDR1 KGHDR and CDR2 SFDVKD. The CDR3: CATSDNTGGSAGLQFF. CDR3 nucleotides: TGTGCCACCAGTGATAATACAGGGGGGTCGGCTGGGTTGCAGTTCTTC.

This chain joins TRBV6-5 and TRBJ1-6; D is unclear. V was cut by 0 bases and J by 6 bases, with 12 bases left in between. The CDR3 totals 16 residues. The V gene's germline CDR1 is MNHEY and CDR2 SVGAGI. The CDR3 DNA sequence: TGTGCCAGCAGTTACTCGATGCGGGGAGCTAATTCACCCCTCCACTTT. Protein: CASSYSMRGANSPLHF.

The V gene is TRBV7-6, the J gene TRBJ2-5; D gene ambiguous. Deletions cut 3 bases from V and 7 bases from J, with 12 bases between. Germline assignment: CDR1 SGHVS and CDR2 FNYEAQ. The CDR3 extends over 13 amino acids. CDR3 in amino acids: CASSLDTRGTQYF. In nucleotides, the CDR3 is TGTGCCAGCAGCTTGGATACGAGAGGGACCCAGTACTTC.

The rearrangement links TRBV18 to TRBJ2-7; D possibly corresponds to TRBD1 (7 bases). The germline V gene encodes CDR1 KGHSH and CDR2 LQKENI. Between the trimmed V and J ends, which lost 6 bases and 6 bases, there was a span of 21 bases. CDR3 length equals 15 residues. CDR3 coding DNA: TGTGCCAGCTCTCTCCAGGGACTTGCAGGGGGCGAGCAGTACTTC. This gives the protein CASSLQGLAGGEQYF.

This clone was counted between two and nine times. This chain links TRBV18 with TRBJ2-1, with 10 bases matching TRBD1. CDR1 and CDR2 (germline): KGHSH, LQKENI. V was clipped by 0 bases and J by 0 bases; unmatched bases: 2. This CDR3 contains 17 residues. CDR3 in amino acids: CASSPPGQGVSYNEQFF. The CDR3 nucleotides read TGTGCCAGCTCACCACCCGGACAGGGGGTCTCCTACAATGAGCAGTTCTTC.

This chain links TRBV7-2 with TRBJ2-1, with TRBD2 as a possible D gene (5 bases). CDR3 length equals 14 residues. Trimming took off 1 base at V and 3 bases at J, with 7 bases between the two ends. Germline V gene sequence: CDR1 SGHTA, CDR2 FQGNSA. The CDR3 DNA sequence: TGTGCCAGCAGCTTAGGAGGGAGCTACAATGAGCAGTTCTTC. It specifies CASSLGGSYNEQFF.

The rearrangement links TRBV19 to TRBJ1-2, with TRBD1 matching over 7 bases. CDR3 size: 16 residues. Germline V CDR1 and CDR2: LNHDA, SQIVND (reference sequence). Trimming at V came to 6 bases and at J to 2 bases, leaving 12 bases not matched to a gene. Here the CDR3 reads CASRRGTRQGNYGYTF. The CDR3 DNA reads TGTGCCAGTAGGAGAGGGACCCGACAGGGCAACTATGGCTACACCTTC.

This clone has just one count. This same CDR3 is encoded by further DNA sequences in the sample. The V call is TRBV28, the J call TRBJ1-2; D unclear. The CDR3 covers 12 residues. Trimming took 6 bases from V and 8 from J, leaving 13 bases between them. Germline V gene sequence: CDR1 MDHEN, CDR2 SYDVKM. The CDR3 here is CASSSGVRGYTF. The DNA for the CDR3 is TGTGCCAGCAGCTCAGGTGTCCGGGGCTACACCTTC.

The chain carries TRBV7-9 and TRBJ1-4, with 8 bases fitting TRBD1. Germline trimming cut 4 bases from V and 7 bases from J; bases unmatched to any gene: 8. Germline V gene lookup returns CDR1 SEHNR and CDR2 FQNEAQ (reference sequence). The CDR3 has 15 residues. DNA of the CDR3: TGTGCCAGCAGCTCCCAGGGGGCTAGTAGTGAAAAACTGTTTTTT. It yields the protein CASSSQGASSEKLFF.

The gene calls are TRBV4-1 and TRBJ1-4, with 8 bases aligning to TRBD1. Trimming removed 5 bases from V and 7 bases from J; junction bases left unmatched: 9. The CDR3 spans 15 residues. Germline loops: CDR1 MGHRA, CDR2 YSYEKL. CDR3 amino acids: CASSAAGGGGEKLFF. CDR3 DNA sequence: TGCGCCAGCAGCGCAGCAGGGGGCGGAGGTGAAAAACTGTTTTTT.

This clone appeared a single time. The V and J genes are TRBV11-2 and TRBJ1-2; TRBD1 matches 8 bases. The CDR3 consists of 19 residues. From germline, CDR1 is SGHAT and CDR2 FQNNGV. Unmatched junction bases numbered 17, after V lost 0 bases and J lost 5 bases. The CDR3 here is CASSLDEGDWTGSYYGYTF. In DNA form, the CDR3 reads TGTGCCAGCAGCTTAGATGAAGGTGATTGGACAGGGTCTTATTATGGCTACACCTTC.

The J gene is TRBJ2-3, the V gene TRBV29-1, with TRBD2 matching over 7 bases. This CDR3 region has 15 residues. The V gene's germline CDR1 is SQVTM and CDR2 ANQGSEA. With V trimmed by 6 bases and J by 0 bases, 9 bases remained unmatched. CDR3 nucleotides: TGCAGCGTGGGGGGGACCGTAGCTAGCACAGATACGCAGTATTTT. Its protein is CSVGGTVASTDTQYF.

This rearrangement joins TRBV6-2 or TRBV6-3 to TRBJ2-5; 10 bases fit TRBD2. V trimming: 2 bases; J trimming: 3 bases; junction bases outside the gene matches: 3. Germline V gene sequence: CDR1 MNHEY, CDR2 SVGEGT. The CDR3 sequence is 15 residues long. The CDR3 DNA reads as TGTGCCAGCAGTTACGCCACTAGCGGGAAAGAGACCCAGTACTTC. It encodes CASSYATSGKETQYF.

CDR3 nucleotides: TGCGCCAGCAGCCCGGGACAGGGACAAGAGACCCAGTACTTC. The encoded protein is CASSPGQGQETQYF. The chain combines TRBV5-1 with TRBJ2-5, with 9 bases fitting TRBD1. V gave up 4 bases and J gave up 2 bases; unmatched junction bases: 3. This CDR3 spans 14 amino acids. Germline V gene sequence: CDR1 SGHRS, CDR2 YFSETQ.

The chain has TRBV4-1 and TRBJ2-3; D possibly corresponds to TRBD2 (7 bases). Germline lookup yields CDR1 MGHRA and CDR2 YSYEKL. The V and J ends lost 1 base and 6 bases respectively, with 11 bases between them. The CDR3 has 14 amino acids. The CDR3 DNA sequence: TGCGCCAGCAGCCAAGTGGGGGGGCGGGATACGCAGTATTTT. This sequence encodes CASSQVGGRDTQYF.

The rearrangement links TRBV7-2 to TRBJ1-2; D call uncertain. V lost 3 bases and J 4 bases, leaving 12 bases between the germline ends. The germline CDR1 and CDR2 sequences are SGHTA and FQGNSA. The CDR3 totals 14 residues. The CDR3 here is CASSFPGPGYGYTF. CDR3 nucleotides: TGTGCCAGCAGCTTCCCGGGTCCGGGCTATGGCTACACCTTC.

This sequence joins TRBV20-1 and TRBJ2-3; TRBD2 agrees at 12 bases. The V segment lost 3 bases and the J segment 0 bases; nucleotides outside the gene matches: 7. The CDR3 spans 17 residues. The V gene's germline CDR1 is DFQATT and CDR2 SNEGSKA (reference sequence). The CDR3 loop is CSASRLAGAASTDTQYF. As DNA, the CDR3 is TGCAGTGCTAGTAGACTAGCGGGAGCTGCTAGCACAGATACGCAGTATTTT.

The chain links TRBV11-2 to TRBJ2-7, with 10 bases matching TRBD1. In germline, CDR1 is SGHAT, CDR2 FQNNGV. The CDR3 is 16 residues long. V dropped 5 bases and J dropped 0; count of bases not matched to a gene: 7. The CDR3 spells CASSQLGQGSSYEQYF. As DNA, the CDR3 is TGTGCCAGCAGCCAACTGGGACAGGGGAGCTCCTACGAGCAGTACTTC. Complete variable domain (other parts from reference TRBV11-2 and TRBJ2-7): EAGVAQSPRYKIIEKRQSVAFWCNPISGHATLYWYQQILGQGPKLLIQFQNNGVVDDSQLPKDRFSAERLKGVDSTLKIQPAKLEDSAVYLCASSQLGQGSSYEQYFGPGTRLTVT.

The chain combines TRBV6-6 with TRBJ2-1; 9 nucleotides match TRBD2. Germline loops: CDR1 MNHNY, CDR2 SVGAGI (reference sequence). This CDR3 contains 15 residues. V lost 6 bases to trimming and J lost 2 bases; unmatched junction nucleotides: 5. The CDR3 sequence is CASRVAGVTYNEQFF. The CDR3 DNA sequence: TGTGCCAGCAGAGTAGCGGGAGTAACCTACAATGAGCAGTTCTTC.

This rearrangement joins TRBV28 to TRBJ1-5; D might be TRBD1 (6 bases). Trimming cost V 6 bases and J 0 bases, with 12 bases left between them. Per the germline V gene, CDR1 is MDHEN and CDR2 is SYDVKM. The CDR3 totals 15 residues. The CDR3, as DNA: TGTGCCAGCAGCCCCGACAGGTATAGCAATCAGCCCCAGCATTTT. Translated: CASSPDRYSNQPQHF. Looking up the rest from reference TRBV28 and TRBJ1-5 gives the full variable domain: DVKVTQSSRYLVKRTGEKVFLECVQDMDHENMFWYRQDPGLGLRLIYFSYDVKMKEKGDIPEGYSVSREKKERFSLILESASTNQTSMYLCASSPDRYSNQPQHFGDGTRLSIL.

The rearrangement links TRBV24-1 to TRBJ2-3; 13 nucleotides match TRBD2. This CDR3 has 16 residues. CDR1 is KGHDR and CDR2 is SFDVKD in the germline V gene. V dropped 4 bases and J dropped 7; count of bases not matched to a gene: 7. This CDR3 reads CATSDPTSGRGHTQYF. In DNA, the CDR3 is TGTGCCACCAGTGACCCAACTAGCGGGAGGGGACATACGCAGTATTTT.

This clone was counted only a few times. The rearrangement uses TRBV3-1 (or the pseudogene TRBV3-2) and TRBJ2-5; the D is unclear. Germline CDR1 reads LGHDT; CDR2 reads YNNKEL (reference sequence). V shed 2 bases and J shed 4 bases, with 17 bases lying between them. This CDR3 is 16 amino acids long. Here the CDR3 DNA reads TGTGCCAGCAGCCAACCCCGTGGCCCCCCACGAGAGACCCAGTACTTC. Its protein product is CASSQPRGPPRETQYF.

The chain combines TRBV5-1 with TRBJ1-2; D perhaps matches TRBD1 (6 bases). The V end was cut by 3 bases, the J end by 4 bases, with 16 bases between. Per germline, CDR1 SGHRS and CDR2 YFSETQ. The length of the CDR3 is 15 residues. The CDR3 loop reads CASSSRGGAGYGYTF. The CDR3 DNA is TGCGCCAGCAGCTCCCGGGGGGGGGCAGGCTATGGCTACACCTTC.

The chain carries TRBV7-9 and TRBJ2-7; D unclear. CDR3 length: 14 amino acids. V was pared by 4 bases and J by 2 bases, with 12 bases between. Looked up from germline, CDR1 is SEHNR and CDR2 is FQNEAQ (reference sequence). The CDR3 sequence is CASSSGLVTYEQYF. The CDR3 DNA follows: TGTGCCAGCAGCTCCGGTCTGGTAACCTACGAGCAGTACTTC.

J is TRBJ1-2 and V is TRBV2; D is possibly TRBD1 (6 bases). Germline V gene data show CDR1 as SNHLY and CDR2 as FYNNEI. V dropped 2 bases and J dropped 8 bases, with 15 bases sitting between them. CDR3 size: 14 residues. CDR3 DNA sequence: TGTGCCAGCAGTGAAATGACAGGTAGTGGGGGCTACACCTTC. This codes for CASSEMTGSGGYTF. Full variable domain (remainder filled in from reference TRBV2 and TRBJ1-2): EPEVTQTPSHQVTQMGQEVILRCVPISNHLYFYWYRQILGQKVEFLVSFYNNEISEKSEIFDDQFSVERPDGSNFTLKIRSTKLEDSAMYFCASSEMTGSGGYTFGSGTRLTVV.

This rearrangement joins TRBV28 to TRBJ1-2, with TRBD1 identical over 7 bases. The germline V gene encodes CDR1 MDHEN and CDR2 SYDVKM. CDR3 length: 13 residues. The V gene end was trimmed by 6 bases and the J gene end by 7 bases; junction bases not matched to a gene: 8. CDR3 sequence reads: CASRGNRGGGYTF. The DNA of the CDR3 is TGTGCCAGCAGGGGGAACAGGGGTGGTGGCTACACCTTC.

The J gene is TRBJ2-3, the V gene TRBV19; perhaps TRBD1 as D (6 bases). Germline CDR1 reads LNHDA; CDR2 reads SQIVND (reference sequence). The CDR3 extends over 14 amino acids. With 5 bases removed from V and 4 bases from J, the gap between germline ends came to 13 bases. DNA of the CDR3: TGTGCCAGTAGTGTCAGGGGATCCCCAGATACGCAGTATTTT. Translating it yields CASSVRGSPDTQYF.